This passage covers 26 T cell receptor beta chains from one sample sequenced in a study of cytomegalovirus exposure and HLA in healthy donors. The PCR used 60 Vbeta and 13 Jbeta primers. Using immunoSEQ multiplex PCR, the repertoire was profiled, and TCRdb retains in-frame clones only, with some absent. The repertoire consists of 150,000 to 200,000 clones, with around 78% occurring once and the leading ten covering less than 1.2%. Sample: PBMCs. The receptors stem from a woman aged 40-49 years in good health and CMV-seronegative.

The V and J genes are TRBV10-2 and TRBJ2-5; 10 bases agree with TRBD2. CDR1 is WSHSY, CDR2 SAAADI, per germline. The CDR3 totals 14 residues. V was pared by 2 bases and J by 3 bases, with 0 bases of the junction left unmatched. The CDR3: CASSETSGKETQYF. The CDR3 DNA sequence: TGCGCCAGCAGTGAGACTAGCGGGAAAGAGACCCAGTACTTC.

The chain uses TRBV30 and TRBJ1-5, with 7 nucleotides matching TRBD1. Germline CDR1 is GTSNPN and CDR2 is SVGIG (reference sequence). The ends lost 2 bases at V and 4 bases at J; junction bases unmatched: 8. CDR3 length: 15 residues. As DNA, the CDR3 is TGTGCCTGGAGTCCCATGGACAGGTCAAATCAGCCCCAGCATTTT. This translates into CAWSPMDRSNQPQHF.

V is TRBV9 and J is TRBJ2-2, with 11 positions matching TRBD2. V dropped 3 bases and J dropped 5; count of bases not matched to a gene: 3. The length of the CDR3 is 15 residues. Germline CDR1 and CDR2: SGDLS and YYNGEE. CDR3: CASSDRTSGTGELFF. DNA for the CDR3: TGTGCCAGCAGCGATCGGACTAGCGGGACCGGGGAGCTGTTTTTT.

The chain uses TRBV25-1 and TRBJ2-5, with TRBD2 matching 10 bases. Trimming removed 8 bases from V and 11 bases from J; junction bases left unmatched: 14. The CDR3 has 14 residues. Per the germline V gene, CDR1 is MGHDK and CDR2 is SYGVNS. Written as DNA, the CDR3 is TGTGCCAGCTCAAATAGCGGGAGGACGGAGGAGCAGTACTTC. Amino acids: CASSNSGRTEEQYF.

The CDR3, as DNA: TGCGCCAGCAGCGACGGACAGGGAGGCGCCTACGAGCAGTACTTC. Translation gives CASSDGQGGAYEQYF. The gene calls are TRBV5-1 and TRBJ2-7; 8 bases agree with TRBD1. This CDR3 spans 15 amino acids. Per the germline V gene, CDR1 is SGHRS and CDR2 is YFSETQ. Trimming at V came to 4 bases and at J to 2 bases, leaving 8 bases not matched to a gene.

The chain is built from TRBV9 and TRBJ2-7, with 13 bases aligning to TRBD2. J lost 3 bases, V lost 0 bases, and 9 bases had no gene match. CDR1 and CDR2 from the germline V gene are SGDLS and YYNGEE. This CDR3 has 18 residues. Written as DNA, the CDR3 is TGTGCCAGCAGCGTAGCTGGAGGACTAGCGGGAGTCAGCTACGAGCAGTACTTC. It codes for CASSVAGGLAGVSYEQYF.

CDR3 sequence: CASSRDRTDTQYF. The CDR3 DNA is TGTGCCAGCAGTAGGGACAGGACAGATACGCAGTATTTT. The gene calls are TRBV27 and TRBJ2-3, with 8 bases lining up with TRBD1. The CDR3 runs to 13 residues. The germline gives CDR1 MNHEY, CDR2 SMNVEV (reference sequence). V was pared by 5 bases and J by 3 bases, with 1 base of the junction left unmatched.

In its sample, this clone was seen a few times. V and J are TRBV30 and TRBJ2-3; D unclear. Per germline, CDR1 GTSNPN and CDR2 SVGIG (reference sequence). Trimming left V 3 bases short and J 2 bases short, with 15 bases between. This CDR3 spans 15 amino acids. The CDR3 DNA reads TGTGCCTGGAGCCAACAGCATTTACTCACAGATACGCAGTATTTT. Encoded protein: CAWSQQHLLTDTQYF.

V is TRBV28 and J is TRBJ2-7; a weak D match, TRBD2 (5 bases). Trimming shortened V by 2 bases and J by 0 bases, and 17 bases separated the two germline ends. Germline V gene sequence: CDR1 MDHEN, CDR2 SYDVKM. CDR3 size: 17 residues. The CDR3 loop is CASSLEGGSGSSYEQYF. CDR3 nucleotide sequence: TGTGCCAGCAGTTTAGAGGGTGGCAGTGGAAGCTCCTACGAGCAGTACTTC.

The genes are TRBV6-5 and TRBJ1-3; D may be TRBD1 (6 bases). Trimming shortened V by 0 bases and J by 7 bases, and 13 bases separated the two germline ends. The CDR3 covers 15 residues. Germline CDR1 is MNHEY and CDR2 is SVGAGI. CDR3 nucleotide sequence: TGTGCCAGCAGTTACTCGGACAGTTTCGGGAACACCATATATTTT. This sequence encodes CASSYSDSFGNTIYF.

This clone appeared once. This chain joins TRBV30 and TRBJ1-5; 7 bases fit TRBD1. The CDR3 has 14 amino acids. The germline CDR1 and CDR2 sequences are GTSNPN and SVGIG (reference sequence). The J segment lost 8 bases and the V segment lost 2 bases, leaving 9 bases of the junction unmatched. The CDR3 is CAWSYGQVHEPQHF. The CDR3 DNA is TGTGCCTGGAGTTACGGACAGGTTCACGAGCCCCAGCATTTT.

This chain joins TRBV15 and TRBJ2-1; 8 bases fit TRBD2. V lost 5 bases, J lost 10 bases, and 13 bases stayed unmatched. CDR1 LNHNV and CDR2 YYDKDF come from the germline V gene (reference sequence). The CDR3 has 15 residues. The CDR3: CATSYGTSSPEEQFF. The DNA for the CDR3 is TGTGCCACCAGCTACGGGACTAGTAGCCCCGAAGAGCAGTTCTTC.

The chain has TRBV6-5 and TRBJ2-1, with D hard to call. From germline, CDR1 is MNHEY and CDR2 SVGAGI. V lost 6 bases and J lost 7, with 4 bases in between. The CDR3 runs to 10 residues. The CDR3, as DNA: TGTGCCAGCAGCCCGAATGAGCAGTTCTTC. It encodes CASSPNEQFF.

The V and J genes are TRBV7-9 and TRBJ2-1, with D perhaps matching TRBD2 (6 bases). The CDR3 spans 15 residues. Trimming cost V 5 bases and J 3 bases, with 14 bases left between them. Looked up from germline, CDR1 is SEHNR and CDR2 is FQNEAQ (reference sequence). CDR3 residues: CASSHPGLHYNEQFF. The CDR3 nucleotides read TGTGCCAGCAGCCACCCGGGACTTCACTACAATGAGCAGTTCTTC.

The rearrangement links TRBV11-3 to TRBJ2-5; D unclear. Trimming took 1 base from V and 7 from J, leaving 10 bases between them. The CDR3 consists of 13 residues. From germline, CDR1 is SGHNT and CDR2 YENEEA. The CDR3 nucleotides read TGTGCCAGCAGCTTAGGGCTAGGCGGGACCCAGTACTTC. Protein: CASSLGLGGTQYF.

The chain combines TRBV28 with TRBJ2-6; D might be TRBD2 (7 bases). Germline V lookup: CDR1 MDHEN, CDR2 SYDVKM. V was shortened by 6 bases and J by 3 bases, with 12 bases between the two germline ends. The CDR3 is 15 amino acids. The CDR3 DNA follows: TGTGCCAGCAGAGGGGGGGCTTTTGGGGCCAACGTCCTGACTTTC. Translation: CASRGGAFGANVLTF.

The chain recombines TRBV19 with TRBJ1-2; the D gene is possibly TRBD1 (6 bases). The CDR3 is made up of 15 amino acids. Trimming pared 7 bases from V and 4 bases from J, leaving 19 bases between. The germline gives CDR1 LNHDA, CDR2 SQIVND (reference sequence). The CDR3 nucleotides are TGTGCCAGTACTCTAGGGTGGGACACTTCCTATGGCTACACCTTC. It translates to CASTLGWDTSYGYTF.

The chain combines TRBV9 with TRBJ2-3; 7 nucleotides match TRBD2. Losses at the gene ends were 0 bases for V and 2 bases for J; bases not matched to a gene: 3. Germline CDR1 is SGDLS and CDR2 is YYNGEE. This CDR3 has 15 amino acids. For the CDR3, the DNA is TGTGCCAGCAGCGTAGGGACTAGGGACACAGATACGCAGTATTTT. This encodes CASSVGTRDTDTQYF. The full variable domain, in which reference TRBV9 and TRBJ2-3 provide the parts outside the CDR3, is DSGVTQTPKHLITATGQRVTLRCSPRSGDLSVYWYQQSLDQGLQFLIQYYNGEERAKGNILERFSAQQFPDLHSELNLSSLELGDSALYFCASSVGTRDTDTQYFGPGTRLTVL.

Concerning this clone itself: Other DNA sequences from this sample encode an identical CDR3 as well. The chain uses TRBV5-1 and TRBJ2-1, with D maybe TRBD1 (5 bases). The CDR3 contains 14 residues. Trimming cost V 1 base and J 5 bases, with 10 bases left between them. Germline CDR1 reads SGHRS; CDR2 reads YFSETQ. As DNA, the CDR3 is TGCGCCAGCAGCTTGACTGGACAAAACAATGAGCAGTTCTTC. Translating gives CASSLTGQNNEQFF.

V usage is TRBV6-6 and J usage is TRBJ1-6, with a possible D match to TRBD1 (5 bases). Trimming left V 7 bases short and J 8 bases short, with 12 bases between. This CDR3 comprises 13 residues. CDR1 is MNHNY, CDR2 SVGAGI, per germline (reference sequence). The CDR3: CASKQAGYSPLHF. The CDR3 DNA follows: TGTGCCAGCAAACAGGCGGGGTATTCACCCCTCCACTTT.

The chain couples TRBV27 to TRBJ2-1, with 11 nucleotides matching TRBD1. CDR3 size: 14 residues. From germline, CDR1 is MNHEY and CDR2 SMNVEV (reference sequence). J was trimmed by 8 bases and V by 5 bases; bases with no gene match: 5. CDR3 in DNA: TGTGCCAGCAGTCTCGGACAGGGGGCGTATGAGCAGTTCTTC. Its protein product is CASSLGQGAYEQFF.

The chain combines TRBV5-6 with TRBJ1-1, with D perhaps matching TRBD1 (5 bases). CDR3 length: 12 residues. Germline CDR1 reads SGHDT; CDR2 reads YYEEEE. V shed 1 base and J shed 11 bases, with 12 bases lying between them. CDR3 in amino acids: CASSLMSGNAFF. The CDR3 coding sequence is TGTGCCAGCAGCTTGATGTCAGGGAACGCTTTCTTT.

The rearrangement links TRBV6-6 to TRBJ1-5; 11 bases are shared with TRBD1. The V segment lost 7 bases and the J segment 6 bases; nucleotides outside the gene matches: 5. The CDR3 loop spans 14 amino acids. CDR1 and CDR2 from the germline V gene are MNHNY and SVGAGI (reference sequence). Here the CDR3 DNA reads TGTGCCAGCAAGGGACAGGGGGAAGGTCAGCCCCAGCATTTT. Its protein is CASKGQGEGQPQHF.

The chain combines TRBV6-5 with TRBJ2-7; no reliable D call. The CDR3 runs to 13 residues. V dropped 5 bases and J dropped 0 bases, with 8 bases sitting between them. CDR1 is MNHEY, CDR2 SVGAGI, per germline. The CDR3 protein is CASSPPSSYEQYF. The CDR3 DNA reads TGTGCCAGCAGTCCTCCCAGCTCCTACGAGCAGTACTTC.

The gene calls are TRBV5-1 and TRBJ1-1; tentatively, D is TRBD1 (6 bases). The V end lost 4 bases, the J end lost 7 bases, and 14 bases lay between the germline ends. The CDR3 has 13 residues. Germline loops: CDR1 SGHRS, CDR2 YFSETQ. CDR3 bases: TGCGCCAGCAGCCAGAGACAGGTGGGTGAAGCTTTCTTT. Protein product: CASSQRQVGEAFF.

This chain joins TRBV5-6 and TRBJ2-7, with D possibly matching TRBD1 (6 bases). CDR1 is SGHDT, CDR2 YYEEEE, per germline. Trimming left V 4 bases short and J 2 bases short, with 10 bases between. The CDR3 runs 13 residues. CDR3 DNA: TGTGCCAGCAGCCCCGGACAGCCCTACGAGCAGTACTTC. Amino acid sequence: CASSPGQPYEQYF.